Shown below are 8 T cell receptor beta chains from a single sample sequenced in a study of blood T cell repertoires in COVID-19. Method: immunoSEQ multiplex PCR; TCRdb's copy keeps in-frame clones and lacks some. In the table there are roughly 53,000 clones, 86% of which are singletons. Sequenced: peripheral blood. The receptor source for this set is a man at least 80 years old with acute or convalescent COVID-19.

The chain uses TRBV6-5 and TRBJ2-2; D unresolved. Trimming took 6 bases from V and 0 from J, leaving 11 bases between them. CDR1 is MNHEY and CDR2 is SVGAGI in the germline V gene. This CDR3 is 15 amino acids long. This CDR3 reads CASSSRSANTGELFF. CDR3 nucleotides: TGTGCCAGCAGCTCCCGGAGCGCGAACACCGGGGAGCTGTTTTTT.

This chain uses TRBV29-1 with TRBJ2-3; a possible D gene is TRBD2 (6 bases). V was cut by 7 bases and J by 2 bases, with 10 bases left in between. CDR1 is SQVTM and CDR2 is ANQGSEA in the germline V gene. This CDR3 is built from 12 residues. In DNA form, the CDR3 reads TGCAGCGGGGGGGAGTTCACAGATACGCAGTATTTT. As protein: CSGGEFTDTQYF.

This chain links TRBV7-3 with TRBJ1-2; 7 bases match TRBD1. V gave up 6 bases and J gave up 7 bases; unmatched junction bases: 8. Germline values: CDR1 SGHTA, CDR2 FQGTGA. The CDR3 extends over 13 amino acids. CDR3 sequence (DNA): TGTGCCAGCAGTTCCGACAGGGCCAGTGGCTACACCTTC. This gives the protein CASSSDRASGYTF.

The V call is TRBV7-2, the J call TRBJ1-1; D not certain. Trimming cost V 5 bases and J 8 bases, with 12 bases left between them. CDR1 and CDR2 from the germline V gene are SGHTA and FQGNSA. The CDR3 consists of 12 residues. The CDR3 coding sequence is TGTGCCAGCAGCCCCCGGACTATGGAAGCTTTCTTT. Amino acid sequence: CASSPRTMEAFF.

V gene TRBV30 combines with J gene TRBJ1-1, with a tentative D call TRBD1 (5 bases). This CDR3 has 12 amino acids. Trimming took 7 bases from V and 5 from J, leaving 14 bases between them. CDR1 and CDR2 (germline): GTSNPN, SVGIG (reference sequence). CDR3 in amino acids: CASVQGRTEAFF. CDR3 DNA sequence: TGTGCCTCCGTTCAGGGAAGGACTGAAGCTTTCTTT.

This clone was detected only once. The V gene is TRBV19, the J gene TRBJ1-4, with TRBD1 matching over 10 bases. This CDR3 is 14 amino acids long. The germline gives CDR1 LNHDA, CDR2 SQIVND (reference sequence). The ends lost 5 bases at V and 4 bases at J; junction bases unmatched: 1. CDR3 nucleotides: TGTGCCAGTAGTCGGGACAGGGGTAATGAAAAACTGTTTTTT. Encoded protein: CASSRDRGNEKLFF.

The CDR3 coding sequence is TGTGCCAGCAGCTTTCGGGGGGGCGGTCCCTACGAGCAGTACTTC. Encoded protein: CASSFRGGGPYEQYF. The chain uses TRBV5-6 and TRBJ2-7, with 8 bases identical to TRBD2. The CDR3 loop spans 15 amino acids. Germline trimming cut 2 bases from V and 2 bases from J; bases unmatched to any gene: 6. CDR1 SGHDT and CDR2 YYEEEE come from the germline V gene.

This chain uses TRBV9 with TRBJ2-1; maybe TRBD1 (6 bases). The CDR3 runs 18 residues. Deletions cut 0 bases from V and 5 bases from J, with 21 bases between. Germline values: CDR1 SGDLS, CDR2 YYNGEE. CDR3 nucleotide sequence: TGTGCCAGCAGCGTAGCCCCACAGGGACCAACACTGCACAATGAGCAGTTCTTC. Translation gives CASSVAPQGPTLHNEQFF.